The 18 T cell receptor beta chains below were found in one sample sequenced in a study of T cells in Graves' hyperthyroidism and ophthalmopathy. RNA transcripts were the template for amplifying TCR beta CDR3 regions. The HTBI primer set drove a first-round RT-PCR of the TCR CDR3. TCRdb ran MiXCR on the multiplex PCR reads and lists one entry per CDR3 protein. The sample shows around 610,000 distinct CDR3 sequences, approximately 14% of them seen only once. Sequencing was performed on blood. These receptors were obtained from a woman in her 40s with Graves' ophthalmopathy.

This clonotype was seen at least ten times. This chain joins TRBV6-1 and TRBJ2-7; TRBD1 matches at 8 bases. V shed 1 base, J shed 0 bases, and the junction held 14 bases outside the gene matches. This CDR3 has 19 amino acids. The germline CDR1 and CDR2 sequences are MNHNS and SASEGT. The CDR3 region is CASSEVDREKHPSSYEQYF. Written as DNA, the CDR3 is TGTGCCAGCAGTGAAGTGGACAGGGAAAAACACCCCAGCTCCTACGAGCAGTACTTC.

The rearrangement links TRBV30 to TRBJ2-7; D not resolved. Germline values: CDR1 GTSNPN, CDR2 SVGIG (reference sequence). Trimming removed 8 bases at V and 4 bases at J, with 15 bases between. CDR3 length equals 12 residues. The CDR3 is CAVPQPLYEQYF. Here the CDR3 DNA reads TGTGCCGTGCCCCAACCCCTATACGAGCAGTACTTC.

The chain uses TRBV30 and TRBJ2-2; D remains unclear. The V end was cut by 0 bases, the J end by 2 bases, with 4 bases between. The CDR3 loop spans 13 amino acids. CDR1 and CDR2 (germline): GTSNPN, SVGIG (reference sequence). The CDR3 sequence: CAWSVQNTGELFF. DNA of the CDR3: TGTGCCTGGAGTGTTCAAAACACCGGGGAGCTGTTTTTT.

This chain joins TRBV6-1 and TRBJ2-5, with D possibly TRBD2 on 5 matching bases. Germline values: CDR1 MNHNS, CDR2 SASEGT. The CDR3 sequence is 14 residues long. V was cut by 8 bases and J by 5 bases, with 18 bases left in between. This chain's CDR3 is CASSAYLRGETQYF. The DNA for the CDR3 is TGTGCCAGCTCCGCTTACCTGAGAGGGGAGACCCAGTACTTC.

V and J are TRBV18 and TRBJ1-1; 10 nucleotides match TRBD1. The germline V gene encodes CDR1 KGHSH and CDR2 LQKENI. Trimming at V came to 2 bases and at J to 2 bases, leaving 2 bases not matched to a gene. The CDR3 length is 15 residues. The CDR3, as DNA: TGTGCCAGCTCACCAGAGACAGGGGGCAACACTGAAGCTTTCTTT. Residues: CASSPETGGNTEAFF.

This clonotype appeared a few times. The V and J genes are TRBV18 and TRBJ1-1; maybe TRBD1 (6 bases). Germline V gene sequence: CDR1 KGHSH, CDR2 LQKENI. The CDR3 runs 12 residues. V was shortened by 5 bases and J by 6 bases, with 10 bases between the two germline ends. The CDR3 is CASSVTGAEAFF. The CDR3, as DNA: TGTGCCAGCTCAGTGACAGGCGCTGAAGCTTTCTTT.

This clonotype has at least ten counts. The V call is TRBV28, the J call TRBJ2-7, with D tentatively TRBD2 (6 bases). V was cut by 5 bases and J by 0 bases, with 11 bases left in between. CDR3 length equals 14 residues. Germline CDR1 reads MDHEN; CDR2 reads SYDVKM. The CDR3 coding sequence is TGTGCCAGCAGTCACGGAGGGGTCTCCTACGAGCAGTACTTC. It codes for CASSHGGVSYEQYF.

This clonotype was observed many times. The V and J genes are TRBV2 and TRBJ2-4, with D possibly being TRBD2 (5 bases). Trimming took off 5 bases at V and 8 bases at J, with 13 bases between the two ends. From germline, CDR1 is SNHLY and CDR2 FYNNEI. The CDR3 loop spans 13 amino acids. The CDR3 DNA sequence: TGTGCCAGCAGTTGGGAGCTGGTGGACATTCAGTACTTC. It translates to CASSWELVDIQYF.

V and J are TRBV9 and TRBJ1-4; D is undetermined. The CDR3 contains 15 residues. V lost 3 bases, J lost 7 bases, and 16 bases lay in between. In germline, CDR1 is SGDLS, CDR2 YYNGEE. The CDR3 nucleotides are TGTGCCAGCAGCGAAACTGATAATGGAGGTGAAAAACTGTTTTTT. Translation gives CASSETDNGGEKLFF.

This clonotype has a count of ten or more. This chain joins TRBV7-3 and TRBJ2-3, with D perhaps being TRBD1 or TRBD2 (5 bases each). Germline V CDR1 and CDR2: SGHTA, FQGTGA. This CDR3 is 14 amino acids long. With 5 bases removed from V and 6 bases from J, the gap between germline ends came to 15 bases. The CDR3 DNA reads TGTGCCAGCAGCACGGGGACGGATGATGATACGCAGTATTTT. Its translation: CASSTGTDDDTQYF.

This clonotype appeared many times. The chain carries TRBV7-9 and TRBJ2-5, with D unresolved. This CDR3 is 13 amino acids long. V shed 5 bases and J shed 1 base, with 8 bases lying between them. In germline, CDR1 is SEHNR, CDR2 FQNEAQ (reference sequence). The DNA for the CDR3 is TGTGCCAGCAGCCTCGACACCCAAGAGACCCAGTACTTC. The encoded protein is CASSLDTQETQYF.

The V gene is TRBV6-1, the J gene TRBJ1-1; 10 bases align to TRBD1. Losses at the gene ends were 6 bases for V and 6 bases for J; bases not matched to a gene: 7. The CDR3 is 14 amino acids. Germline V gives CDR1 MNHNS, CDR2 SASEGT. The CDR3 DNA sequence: TGTGCCAGCAGCGAATGGACAGGGGGGCCTGAAGCTTTCTTT. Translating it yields CASSEWTGGPEAFF.

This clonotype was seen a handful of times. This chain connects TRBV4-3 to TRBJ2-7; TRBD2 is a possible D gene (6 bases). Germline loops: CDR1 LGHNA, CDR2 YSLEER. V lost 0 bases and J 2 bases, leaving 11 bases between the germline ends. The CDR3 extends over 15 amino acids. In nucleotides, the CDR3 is TGCGCCAGCAGCCAAGAGGACGGGAGAACCTACGAGCAGTACTTC. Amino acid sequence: CASSQEDGRTYEQYF.

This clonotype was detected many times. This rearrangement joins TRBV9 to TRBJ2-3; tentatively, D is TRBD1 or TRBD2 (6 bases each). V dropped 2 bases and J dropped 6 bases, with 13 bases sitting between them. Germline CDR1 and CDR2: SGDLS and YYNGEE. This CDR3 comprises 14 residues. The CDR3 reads CASSVGGKGDTQYF. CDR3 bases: TGTGCCAGCAGCGTGGGGGGCAAAGGGGATACGCAGTATTTT.

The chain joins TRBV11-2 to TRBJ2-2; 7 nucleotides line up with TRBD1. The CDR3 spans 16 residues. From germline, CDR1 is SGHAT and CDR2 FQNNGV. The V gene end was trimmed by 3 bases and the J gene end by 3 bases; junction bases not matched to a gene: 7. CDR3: CASSFPGQTYTGELFF. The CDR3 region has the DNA TGTGCCAGCAGCTTCCCGGGACAGACATACACCGGGGAGCTGTTTTTT.

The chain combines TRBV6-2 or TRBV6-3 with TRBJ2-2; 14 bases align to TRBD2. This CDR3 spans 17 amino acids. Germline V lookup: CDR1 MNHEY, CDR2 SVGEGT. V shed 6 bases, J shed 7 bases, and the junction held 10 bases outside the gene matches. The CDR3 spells CASRVLGTSGRNGELFF. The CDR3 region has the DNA TGTGCCAGCAGAGTACTAGGGACTAGCGGGAGAAACGGGGAGCTGTTTTTT.

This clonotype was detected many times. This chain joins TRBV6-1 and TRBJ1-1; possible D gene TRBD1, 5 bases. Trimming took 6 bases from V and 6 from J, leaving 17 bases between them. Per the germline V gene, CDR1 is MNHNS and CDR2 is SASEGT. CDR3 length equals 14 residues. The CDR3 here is CASSLIEGIPEAFF. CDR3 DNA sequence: TGTGCCAGCAGCCTAATTGAGGGGATCCCTGAAGCTTTCTTT.

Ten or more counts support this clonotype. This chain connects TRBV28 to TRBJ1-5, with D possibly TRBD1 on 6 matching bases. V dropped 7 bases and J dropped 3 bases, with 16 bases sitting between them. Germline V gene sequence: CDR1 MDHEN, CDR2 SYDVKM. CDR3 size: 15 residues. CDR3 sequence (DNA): TGTGCCAGCACCGCGCCCAGGGGACCCAATCAGCCCCAGCATTTT. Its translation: CASTAPRGPNQPQHF.